This T cell receptor beta chain was sequenced during a study of blood T cell repertoires in COVID-19. Across the study: Specimens from acute and convalescent COVID-19 originated in the United States, Italy and Spain. The cDNA or gDNA used as material had been derived from T cells, B-cell-depleted T cells, or PBMCs.

Clones were read by immunoSEQ multiplex PCR, and TCRdb kept only the in-frame ones, dropping some. The table has 300,000 to 400,000 clones, approximately 86% seen once. Participant ages covered roughly 18 to 89 years across some 25 US areas. Cohorts were based on clinical histories the participants reported. This sequence originates from a woman aged 40 to 50 with acute COVID-19. What was sequenced was PBMCs or T cells enriched from blood (not recorded which).

This CDR3 is CASSVARVDAYGYTF. As DNA, the CDR3 is TGTGCCAGCAGCGTAGCCAGGGTCGATGCCTATGGCTACACCTTC. The rearrangement joins TRBV9 to TRBJ1-2; D might be TRBD1 (5 bases). Germline CDR1 is SGDLS and CDR2 is YYNGEE. V gave up 0 bases and J gave up 4 bases, with 13 bases separating them. This CDR3 has 15 residues. Full variable domain (outside the CDR3, taken from reference TRBV9 and TRBJ1-2): DSGVTQTPKHLITATGQRVTLRCSPRSGDLSVYWYQQSLDQGLQFLIQYYNGEERAKGNILERFSAQQFPDLHSELNLSSLELGDSALYFCASSVARVDAYGYTFGSGTRLTVV.